This T cell receptor (beta chain) was profiled in a study of OX40 agonist ivuxolimab in advanced cancers. Overall study context: Patients received ivuxolimab, an intravenous treatment, every 2 weeks at 0.01 to 10 mg/kg. The study, taken as a whole, reports: With doses of 0.1 to 3.0 mg/kg, CD4+ and CD8+ blood T cells had undergone clonal expansion by week 6.

The CDR3 consists of 13 residues. V gave up 3 bases and J gave up 3 bases, with 3 bases separating them. In germline, CDR1 is SGHTA, CDR2 FQGNSA. As to this clone: Its cognate antigen is unknown. In the same sample, other DNA sequences code for this CDR3.

The data were produced by immunoSEQ multiplex PCR, yet TCRdb's version contains in-frame clones alone and is incomplete. The sample yields roughly 100,000 clones, around 92% seen once. The source of this sequence is an adult with an advanced solid tumor such as melanoma, head and neck, liver or kidney cancer. The rearrangement joins TRBV7-2 to TRBJ2-6; D remains ambiguous. The sample in question was CD4+ or CD8+ T cells sorted from blood, obtained in a trial of the OX40 agonist ivuxolimab. The CDR3 loop reads CASSLVGANVLTF. The DNA of the CDR3 is TGTGCCAGCAGCTTGGTTGGGGCCAACGTCCTGACTTTC.